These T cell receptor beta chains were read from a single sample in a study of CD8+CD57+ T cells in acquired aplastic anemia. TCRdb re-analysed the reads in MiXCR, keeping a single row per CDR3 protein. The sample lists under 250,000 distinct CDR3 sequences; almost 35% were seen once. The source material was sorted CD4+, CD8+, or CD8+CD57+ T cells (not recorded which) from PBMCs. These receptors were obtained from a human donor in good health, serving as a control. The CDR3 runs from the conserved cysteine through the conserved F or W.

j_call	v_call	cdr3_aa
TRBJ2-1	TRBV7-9	CASSLAASEQFF
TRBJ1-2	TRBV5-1	CASSPVGTNYGYTF
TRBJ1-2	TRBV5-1	CASSWTTGDYGYTF
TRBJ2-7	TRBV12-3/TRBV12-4	CASSPRTGMAYEQYF
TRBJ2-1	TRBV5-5	CASSLQGSSYNEQFF
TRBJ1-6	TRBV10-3	CASTKRGQYSPLHF
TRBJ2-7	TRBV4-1	CASSRPLAGGNSYEQYF
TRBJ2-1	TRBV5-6	CASRKRSSYNEQFF
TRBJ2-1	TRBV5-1	CASSPRPDSYNEQFF
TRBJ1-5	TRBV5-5	CASSLVSGDGQPQHF
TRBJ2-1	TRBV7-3	CASSTGPGAARRFF
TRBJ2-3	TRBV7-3	CASSLSGPGDTQYF
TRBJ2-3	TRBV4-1	CASSESGGNSGTQYF
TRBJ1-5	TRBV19	CASSQVGGNQPQHF
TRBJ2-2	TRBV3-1	CASSPTGGGNTGELFF
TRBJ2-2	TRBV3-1	CASSQQGAGGELFF
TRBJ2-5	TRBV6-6	CASSYSETQYF
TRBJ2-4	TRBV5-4	CASSLPRAKNIQYF
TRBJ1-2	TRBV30	CAWGRRSNYGYTF
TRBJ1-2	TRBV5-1	CASRRTGTEEGYTF
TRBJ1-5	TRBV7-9	CASSQLSGNQPQHF
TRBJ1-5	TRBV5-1	CASSLWDSSNQPQHF
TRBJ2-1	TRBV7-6	CASSPPTRNDEQFF
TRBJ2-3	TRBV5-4	CASSYIPGQSTDTQYF
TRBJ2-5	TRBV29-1	CSSSTGGETQYF
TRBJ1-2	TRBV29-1	CSVPWGQGSYGYTF
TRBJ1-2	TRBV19	CAWVWVGYGYTF
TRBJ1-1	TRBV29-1	CSVEEWTENTEAFF
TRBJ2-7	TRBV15	CATSRGALAGDPYEQYF
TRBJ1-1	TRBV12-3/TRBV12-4	CASRPTGGTEAFF
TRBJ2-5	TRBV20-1	CSASFPYQETQYF
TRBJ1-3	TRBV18	CASSPQISGNTIYF
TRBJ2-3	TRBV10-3	CAISDVLGTTDTQYF
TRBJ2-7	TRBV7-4	CASSSEVYEQYF
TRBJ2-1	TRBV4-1	CASSHYNEQFF
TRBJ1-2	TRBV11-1	CASSTSVRHRSDGYTF
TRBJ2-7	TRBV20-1	CSATRRDRDMGYEQYF
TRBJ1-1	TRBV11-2	CASSPITEAFF
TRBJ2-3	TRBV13	CASSLYRGGGTDTQYF
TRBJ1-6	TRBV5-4	CASSGDRGLESPLHF
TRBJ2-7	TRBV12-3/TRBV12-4	CASSYRVDYEQYF
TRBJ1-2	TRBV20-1	CSARVSTNYGYTF
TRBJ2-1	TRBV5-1	CASSGGTGSSYNEQFF
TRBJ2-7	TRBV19	CASSPATPPYEQYF
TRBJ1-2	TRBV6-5	CASSSWTGYGYTF
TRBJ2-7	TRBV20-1	CSANRGQVEQYF
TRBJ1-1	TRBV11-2	CASSLVAANTEAFF
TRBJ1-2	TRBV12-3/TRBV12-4	CASSSQGYHGYTF
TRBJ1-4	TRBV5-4	CASSSPGSDEKLFF
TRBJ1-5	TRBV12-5	CASGLWGAYSNQPQHF
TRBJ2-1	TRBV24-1	CATSQQGKSNEQFF
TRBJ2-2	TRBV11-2	CASSKASGELFF
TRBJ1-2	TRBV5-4	CASSLVRRRQGFLDGYTF
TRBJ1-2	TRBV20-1	CSASGQANRYGYTF